The rows below give T cell receptor beta chains drawn from one sample of a study of blood T cells in healthy people across ages. TCRdb re-derived calls from the 5' RACE reads in MiXCR, one entry per CDR3 protein. The table has some 1.5 million distinct CDR3 sequences, roughly 27% seen once. Sequenced input: blood. These receptors were collected from a woman aged 25 to 39 in good health. Both conserved end residues are part of each CDR3. D genes are given only for firm matches. Clone size appears in some rows only: once, few, many, or a class for an expanded clone.

d_gene,j_gene,v_gene,abundance,CDR3aa,CDR3nt
TRBD1,TRBJ1-2,TRBV6-5,NA,CASSGDRGRNGYTF,TGTGCCAGCAGTGGGGACAGGGGTCGGAATGGCTACACCTTC
NA,TRBJ2-2,TRBV10-3,NA,CAAASGLANTGELFF,TGTGCCGCCGCCTCCGGGCTCGCGAACACCGGGGAGCTGTTTTTT
TRBD1,TRBJ1-6,TRBV12-3/TRBV12-4,NA,CASRIRGDNSPLHF,TGTGCCAGCAGGATCAGGGGGGATAATTCACCCCTCCACTTT
NA,TRBJ2-5,TRBV5-6,few,CASSSLREQVQETQYF,TGTGCCAGCTCATCCCTCCGGGAACAAGTCCAAGAGACCCAGTACTTC
NA,TRBJ1-3,TRBV7-2,few,CASSFDRSSGNTIYF,TGTGCCAGCAGCTTCGACAGAAGCTCTGGAAACACCATATATTTT
NA,TRBJ2-2,TRBV18,NA,CASSPARKGMISAGELFF,TGTGCCAGCTCACCAGCACGGAAGGGTATGATTTCGGCCGGGGAGCTGTTTTTT
TRBD2,TRBJ2-1,TRBV27,NA,CASSFFAGGNNEQFF,TGTGCCAGCAGTTTTTTCGCGGGAGGGAACAATGAGCAGTTCTTC
TRBD1,TRBJ2-7,TRBV7-2,few,CASSWDRSNSYEQYF,TGTGCCAGCAGCTGGGACAGATCAAACTCCTACGAGCAGTACTTC
NA,TRBJ2-5,TRBV20-1,NA,CSARDSPGEAQYF,TGCAGTGCTAGAGATAGCCCGGGGGAGGCCCAGTACTTC
NA,TRBJ2-1,TRBV15,NA,CATSRDLNRANEQFF,TGTGCCACCAGCAGAGATCTAAACAGGGCAAATGAGCAGTTCTTC
NA,TRBJ1-2,TRBV6-5,few,CASSQPPGSYTF,TGTGCCAGCAGCCAGCCGCCAGGTAGCTACACCTTC
NA,TRBJ2-7,TRBV5-1,few,CASSLTALGEQYF,TGCGCCAGCAGCTTGACGGCCTTGGGGGAGCAGTACTTC
TRBD1,TRBJ2-3,TRBV15,few,CATSRDLGTGPTDTQYF,TGTGCCACCAGCAGAGATCTCGGGACAGGACCCACAGATACGCAGTATTTT
TRBD1,TRBJ1-1,TRBV20-1,few,CSASTGTVTEAFF,TGCAGTGCCTCGACCGGGACAGTGACTGAAGCTTTCTTT
NA,TRBJ2-4,TRBV28,NA,CASSIPCTGVIIAKNIQYF,TGTGCCAGCAGCATTCCGTGTACAGGAGTTATTATAGCCAAAAACATTCAGTACTTC
TRBD2,TRBJ2-2,TRBV20-1,NA,CSARIPRGADGELFF,TGCAGTGCTAGAATCCCGCGGGGGGCGGACGGGGAGCTGTTTTTT
TRBD1,TRBJ2-1,TRBV2,many,CASNRQGINEQFF,TGTGCCAGCAACAGACAGGGGATTAATGAGCAGTTCTTC
NA,TRBJ2-7,TRBV5-1,many,CASSPTTTYEQYF,TGCGCCAGCAGCCCCACTACAACCTACGAGCAGTACTTC
TRBD2,TRBJ2-1,TRBV7-6,many,CASSPRGGGEREQFF,TGTGCCAGCAGCCCCCGCGGCGGGGGGGAACGAGAGCAGTTCTTC
NA,TRBJ2-1,TRBV5-1,many,CASSPHGRHNEQFF,TGCGCCAGCAGCCCTCACGGCAGACACAATGAGCAGTTCTTC
TRBD1,TRBJ2-7,TRBV5-1,many,CASRAGTAYEQYF,TGCGCCAGCAGGGCCGGGACAGCCTACGAGCAGTACTTC
TRBD2,TRBJ2-1,TRBV7-3,NA,CASSLKGGGRGGEQFF,TGTGCCAGCAGCTTAAAGGGCGGGGGCCGGGGGGGCGAGCAGTTCTTC